This is a list of T cell receptor beta chains from one sample in a study of OX40 agonist ivuxolimab in advanced cancers. Sequenced by immunoSEQ multiplex PCR; TCRdb stores in-frame clones only, minus some. The sample carries some 83,000 clones, around 86% recorded once. The sequenced sample was CD4+ or CD8+ T cells sorted from blood, obtained in a trial of the OX40 agonist ivuxolimab. These receptors were obtained from an adult with an advanced solid tumor such as melanoma, head and neck, liver or kidney cancer. CDR3s include the opening cysteine and the closing phenylalanine or tryptophan. A D gene is named only where the DNA matches it firmly.

cdr3_aa	cdr3_nt	v_call	j_call	d_call
CASSKWDSNQPQHF	TGTGCCAGCAGCAAGTGGGATAGCAATCAGCCCCAGCATTTT	TRBV7-9	TRBJ1-5	NA
CASRTGGGNEQFF	TGTGCCAGCAGAACAGGGGGAGGGAATGAGCAGTTCTTC	TRBV6-1	TRBJ2-1	NA
CASSTQPGPTYGYTF	TGTGCCAGCAGCACTCAACCGGGACCTACCTATGGCTACACCTTC	TRBV5-6	TRBJ1-2	NA
CASSSNREGTEAFF	TGTGCCAGCAGCTCTAACAGGGAGGGTACTGAAGCTTTCTTT	TRBV7-3	TRBJ1-1	NA
CASSQQGMRELFF	TGTGCCAGCAGCCAACAGGGGATGCGGGAGCTGTTTTTT	TRBV7-3	TRBJ2-2	TRBD1
CSSESRDRGLNEQFF	TGCAGCTCTGAAAGCAGGGACAGGGGGCTTAATGAGCAGTTCTTC	TRBV29-1	TRBJ2-1	TRBD1
CASSLGTSGLLEQYF	TGCGCCAGCAGCTTGGGGACTAGCGGACTACTAGAGCAGTACTTC	TRBV5-1	TRBJ2-7	TRBD2
CASSRIGGKFTGELFF	TGTGCCAGCAGCCGTATAGGCGGAAAATTCACCGGGGAGCTGTTTTTT	TRBV14	TRBJ2-2	NA
CASSLGAGGPSSGQETQYF	TGTGCCAGCAGCTTGGGAGCGGGAGGGCCCTCGTCGGGGCAAGAGACCCAGTACTTC	TRBV5-6	TRBJ2-5	TRBD2
CASSSSTSSGNTIYF	TGTGCCAGCAGTTCCTCGACAAGCTCTGGAAACACCATATATTTT	TRBV6-6	TRBJ1-3	NA
CASSSRGARTEAFF	TGTGCCAGCAGCTCCCGAGGGGCGCGCACTGAAGCTTTCTTT	TRBV9	TRBJ1-1	NA
CASSEGRGPSSNQPQHF	TGTGCCAGCAGTGAAGGAAGGGGCCCTTCTAGCAATCAGCCCCAGCATTTT	TRBV6-1	TRBJ1-5	NA
CASSLGPQGAAGYTF	TGTGCCAGCAGCTTAGGACCTCAGGGTGCAGCTGGCTACACCTTC	TRBV7-2	TRBJ1-2	NA